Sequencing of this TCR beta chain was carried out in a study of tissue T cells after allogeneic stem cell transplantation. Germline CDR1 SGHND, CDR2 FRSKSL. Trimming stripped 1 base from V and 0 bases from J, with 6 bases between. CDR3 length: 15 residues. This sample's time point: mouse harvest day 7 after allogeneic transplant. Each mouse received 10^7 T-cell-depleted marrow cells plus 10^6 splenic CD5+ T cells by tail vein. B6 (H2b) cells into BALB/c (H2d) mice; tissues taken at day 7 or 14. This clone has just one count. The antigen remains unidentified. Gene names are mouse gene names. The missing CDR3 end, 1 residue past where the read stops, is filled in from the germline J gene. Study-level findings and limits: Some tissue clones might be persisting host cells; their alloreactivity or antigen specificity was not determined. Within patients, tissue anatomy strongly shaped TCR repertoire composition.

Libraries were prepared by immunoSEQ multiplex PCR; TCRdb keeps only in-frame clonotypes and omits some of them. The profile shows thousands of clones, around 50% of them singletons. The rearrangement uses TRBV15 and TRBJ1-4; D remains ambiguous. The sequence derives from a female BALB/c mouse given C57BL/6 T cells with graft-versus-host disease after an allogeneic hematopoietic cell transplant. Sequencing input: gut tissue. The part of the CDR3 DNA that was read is TGTGCCAGCAGTTTAGGGCAAATTTCCAACGAAAGATTATTT. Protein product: CASSLGQISNERLF. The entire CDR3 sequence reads CASSLGQISNERLFF.